This record concerns one TCR beta chain sequence. Its binding antigen is unknown. No clone much larger than this one lies a single base away; base qualities are absent. CDR1 and CDR2, per the germline V gene, are MNHNS and SASEGT. Taken from cysteine to phenylalanine, the CDR3 has 14 residues. The read is trimmed to its CDR3 DNA, 42 bases read in frame from base 1. Trimming costs V 2 bases and J 6 bases, and their ends lie 13 bases apart. Collaborating institutions collected whole blood in K2EDTA tubes following their own protocols. For TCRbeta analysis, collaborator samples were shipped as frozen whole blood, as isolated PBMCs, or as DNA extracted from either sample type. These data belong to a study of blood T cell repertoires in COVID-19 (TCRdb year 2020). As for the study more broadly: Samples from collaborators originated in the United States, Italy and Spain and spanned both the acute and convalescent phases of COVID-19. Nearly every sample came with metadata listing a de-identified subject ID, COVID-19 status, age in years and sex. The dataset comprised deeply sampled blood TCRbeta repertoires from subjects exposed to, actively infected with, or recovered from COVID-19. The samples were drawn from two sources: the first 160 participants of the ongoing ImmuneRACE study, and 1,000 to 1,500 subjects contributed by 6 global collaborators. The material from the prospective study consisted of cDNA or gDNA derived from T cells, B-cell-depleted T cells, or PBMCs. The repertoires were made available in a free public database intended to serve as a resource for research on the immune response to SARS-CoV-2. HLA class I and class II types, where available, came from metadata supplied by the sample provider rather than from assay-based typing. Findings and caveats that apply to the study as a whole: The quantity of clinical and demographic metadata differed by source and by participant and was supplied without curation.

TCRbeta CDR3 regions were amplified from genomic DNA by means of the immunoSEQ Assay, a bias-controlled multiplex PCR. In the original analysis: The number of nucleated cells in each sample was estimated from the amplification of reference gene primers within the assay. To quantify the absolute abundance of each unique TCRbeta CDR3 rearrangement, sequence reads were collapsed and filtered. For each sample, productive Simpson clonality was calculated as the square root of Simpson's diversity index over productive rearrangements. What TCRdb holds here is the immuneACCESS table cut down to in-frame rearrangements. Part of the clones is not present; checked against another copy, under half of the missing clones reflect an unresolved V gene, and the others are unexplained. V and J calls and clone size are those listed in that table; D and trimming were worked out from the DNA. Present in this sample are roughly 250,000 clones, 75% to 90% of which were seen just once. Jointly, the top ten make up 3.7% of the sample.

The specimen sequenced was peripheral blood. The V gene is TRBV6-1 and the J gene is TRBJ1-2; possibly the D gene is TRBD1, per 5 matching bases. The receptor comes from a woman aged 40 to 55 with acute or convalescent COVID-19. Here is the DNA: TGTGCCAGCAGTGAAAAGTTGGCAGGGCATGGCTACACCTTC. This is translated as CASSEKLAGHGYTF.